Listed below are T cell receptor beta chains from one sample, sequenced in a study of cytomegalovirus exposure and HLA in healthy donors. TCRdb's table, derived via immunoSEQ multiplex PCR, lists solely in-frame clones and lacks some. The sample carries around 180,000 clones, 84% recorded once. The material sequenced was PBMCs. Receptors were obtained from a man younger than 35 in good health and CMV-seronegative. Each CDR3 is given with its conserved first and last residue. The order of the fields is clone size, J gene, V gene, D gene, CDR3 DNA, CDR3 protein. D genes are given only for firm matches. The listing skips clone size in some rows; elsewhere it reads once, few, many or a size class.

>once|TRBJ1-2|TRBV4-3|.
TGCGCCAGCAGCCAAGATGTGTGGGGCTCTATCTATGGCTACACCTTC
CASSQDVWGSIYGYTF
>few|TRBJ2-5|TRBV5-6|.
TGTGCCAGCAGCTCCTCCGGTGGGACCCAGTACTTC
CASSSSGGTQYF
>.|TRBJ1-2|TRBV6-5|TRBD1
TGTGCCAGCAGCTTGACAGGGTTGGAGCCGCTCTTC
CASSLTGLEPLF
>.|TRBJ2-3|TRBV4-1|TRBD1
TGCGCCAGCAGCCAAGTTAGTGGGACAGGGGCTAGCACAGATACGCAGTATTTT
CASSQVSGTGASTDTQYF
>.|TRBJ1-2|TRBV4-1|.
TGCGCCAGCCGAGGTGCGAGGAATGGCTACACCTTC
CASRGARNGYTF
>once|TRBJ1-2|TRBV11-3|.
TGTGCCAGCAGCTTCGAAGCAGGGATAGGAGGCTACACCTTC
CASSFEAGIGGYTF
>.|TRBJ1-4|TRBV10-2|.
TGCGCCACCACTTTTAATGAAAAACTGTTTTTT
CATTFNEKLFF
>once|TRBJ2-3|TRBV15|.
TGTGCCACCAGCAGAGGTGGCGGGATCACAGATACGCAGTATTTT
CATSRGGGITDTQYF
>.|TRBJ2-1|TRBV2|.
TGTGCCAGCAGTGGGGTGGCAGGCGATAATGAGCAGTTCTTC
CASSGVAGDNEQFF
>.|TRBJ1-2|TRBV14|.
TGTGCCAGCAGCCATAGGGGGAACTATGGCTACACCTTC
CASSHRGNYGYTF
>.|TRBJ2-2|TRBV7-2|.
TGTGCCAGCAGCTTATCCAGTACCGCCGGGGAGCTGTTTTTT
CASSLSSTAGELFF
>once|TRBJ1-5|TRBV11-2|.
TGTGCCAGCAGCACAACGGGGTACAATCAGCCCCAGCATTTT
CASSTTGYNQPQHF
>few|TRBJ2-6|TRBV28|TRBD2
TGTGCCAGCAATCGGCCTAGCGGGACCGGGGCCAACGTCCTGACTTTC
CASNRPSGTGANVLTF
>.|TRBJ1-1|TRBV6-6|.
TGTGCCAGCATGGAGTTGATTGGGACTGAAGCTTTCTTT
CASMELIGTEAFF
>.|TRBJ2-1|TRBV6-5|.
TGTGCCAGCAGTTACCTGGGTGGAGATGAGCAGTTCTTC
CASSYLGGDEQFF
>.|TRBJ2-7|TRBV7-9|TRBD1
TGTGCCAGCAGTTCGCGGGACAGGCACCCCTACGAGCAGTACTTC
CASSSRDRHPYEQYF
>.|TRBJ2-2|TRBV27|.
TGTGCCAGCAGTTTTACGGGGAACGGGGAGCTGTTTTTT
CASSFTGNGELFF
>few|TRBJ1-4|TRBV7-6|.
TGTGCCAGCAGCTATCTAGGTGCTTGGGAAAAACTGTTTTTT
CASSYLGAWEKLFF
>.|TRBJ2-1|TRBV4-2|.
TGTGCCAGCAGCCAAGATTCAGAATACAATGAGCAGTTCTTC
CASSQDSEYNEQFF
>.|TRBJ2-1|TRBV19|.
TGTGCCAGTAGTATCGGTATCAATGAGCAGTTCTTC
CASSIGINEQFF
>.|TRBJ1-5|TRBV4-1|.
TGCGCCAGCAGCCAACCGGGGAGCAATCAGCCCCAGCATTTT
CASSQPGSNQPQHF
>once|TRBJ2-7|TRBV7-9|.
TGTGCCAGCAGCTTTGACACCGCCTACGAGCAGTACTTC
CASSFDTAYEQYF
>.|TRBJ2-1|TRBV5-1|TRBD1
TGCGCCAGCAGGTCAGGGGGTGACAATGAGCAGTTCTTC
CASRSGGDNEQFF
>few|TRBJ1-3|TRBV5-1|.
TGCGCCAGCAGCCCGGGGGTATCTGGAAACACCATATATTTT
CASSPGVSGNTIYF
>.|TRBJ2-2|TRBV7-9|.
TGTGCCAGCAGGCCTTTGGGGCTGGACGGGGAGCTGTTTTTT
CASRPLGLDGELFF
>.|TRBJ2-6|TRBV27|.
TGTGCCAGCAGTTTATCGGCCGCCTCTGGGGCCAACGTCCTGACTTTC
CASSLSAASGANVLTF
>once|TRBJ2-7|TRBV13|.
TGTGCCAGCAGCATACCAGACAGTAACGAGCAGTACTTC
CASSIPDSNEQYF
>.|TRBJ1-1|TRBV29-1|.
TGCAGCGCCGGGGAGCGAAACACTGAAGCTTTCTTT
CSAGERNTEAFF
>.|TRBJ2-7|TRBV28|.
TGTGCCAGCAGCCGCAGTGAGGGTGTCTACGAGCAGTACTTC
CASSRSEGVYEQYF
>.|TRBJ1-4|TRBV5-1|.
TGCGCCAGCAGTTTGGGCGGGCAAGCAACTAATGAAAAACTGTTTTTT
CASSLGGQATNEKLFF
>.|TRBJ2-7|TRBV28|.
TGTGCCAGCAGTTTACAGGTCAGGACCTACGAGCAGTACTTC
CASSLQVRTYEQYF
>.|TRBJ2-2|TRBV5-6|.
TGTGCCAGCAGCTCTGGGGCAGGAGACACCGGGGAGCTGTTTTTT
CASSSGAGDTGELFF
>.|TRBJ1-2|TRBV6-5|TRBD1
TGTGCCAGCAGTTACGGCCGGACAGGGACTAACTATGGCTACACCTTC
CASSYGRTGTNYGYTF
>.|TRBJ2-7|TRBV4-2|TRBD2
TGTGCCAGCAGCCAAACCCCGGCTAGCGGGATTGCCTACGAGCAGTACTTC
CASSQTPASGIAYEQYF
>.|TRBJ2-2|TRBV2|.
TGTGCCCGAATGGCGGTAACGGGGGAGCTGTTTTTT
CARMAVTGELFF
>.|TRBJ1-1|TRBV5-1|TRBD1
TGCGCCAGCAGCCCCAGGTCCGGGACAGGCCTTCGTGAAGCTTTCTTT
CASSPRSGTGLREAFF
>few|TRBJ2-1|TRBV7-6|.
TGTGCCAGCAGCTTTGCGGCTCAGGGGTACAATGAGCAGTTCTTC
CASSFAAQGYNEQFF
>once|TRBJ2-7|TRBV30|.
TGTGCCTGGAGGGGGGCCGGGAACGAGCAGTACTTC
CAWRGAGNEQYF
>.|TRBJ1-4|TRBV7-9|.
TGTGCCAGCAGTCTCGGAGAGGGGGGGACTAATGAAAAACTGTTTTTT
CASSLGEGGTNEKLFF
>.|TRBJ1-5|TRBV19|TRBD1
TGTGCCAGTAGTACTACCGGGACAGGGGGCGGTCAGCCCCAGCATTTT
CASSTTGTGGGQPQHF
>.|TRBJ1-2|TRBV28|.
TGTGCCAGCAGTCGAGACAGCTGGCTCGGAGGCTACACCTTC
CASSRDSWLGGYTF
>.|TRBJ2-3|TRBV11-2|TRBD2
TGTGCCAGCAGCTTAGTAGCGGGGGGTCAACCAGTCGACTTT
CASSLVAGGQPVDF
>.|TRBJ2-3|TRBV28|TRBD2
TGTGCCAGCAGTTTCCCTCCTAGCGGGAATACAGATACGCAGTATTTT
CASSFPPSGNTDTQYF
>.|TRBJ1-1|TRBV29-1|.
TGCAGCGTTGAAGGGACTTTGGCAGCTTTCTTT
CSVEGTLAAFF